A selection of T cell receptor beta chains follows, all from one sample in a study of a mutant IDH1 vaccine in newly diagnosed glioma. For these TCRs, the target antigens are not known. Method: immunoSEQ multiplex PCR; TCRdb's copy keeps in-frame clones and lacks some. Of tens of thousands of clones listed, about 70% were seen once; the top ten hold just over 7.5%. The input for sequencing was PBMCs, taken from a glioma patient whose treatment included an IDH1 peptide vaccine. The receptors derive from a man aged 45-65 years with glioma. The conserved cysteine and the conserved F or W are not part of the CDR3 here. A D gene is named only where the DNA matches it firmly. Expanded clones are given a class, and other clones once, few, many or no size at all.

clone_size,j_call,v_call,d_call,cdr3_length,cdr3_aa
-,TRBJ1-2,TRBV29-1,-,10,SVRRKDYGYT
-,TRBJ1-1,TRBV29-1,-,12,SVVSSDRGAEAF
-,TRBJ1-5,TRBV30,-,11,AWSEQVDQPQH
-,TRBJ1-6,TRBV6-1,-,13,ASSEFGLGNSPLH
once,TRBJ2-7,TRBV27,TRBD1,12,ASSSTGKGYEQY
-,TRBJ2-7,TRBV6-6,-,13,ASSYGGTHTYEQY
-,TRBJ1-2,TRBV10-3,TRBD1,14,AISVGTGAADYGYT
-,TRBJ1-2,TRBV25-1,-,13,ASSDPALGNYGYT
-,TRBJ1-1,TRBV10-3,-,10,AISESALEAF
-,TRBJ2-2,TRBV7-9,-,12,ASPPGQDTGELF
-,TRBJ1-5,TRBV29-1,-,14,SVKEGNPYSNQPQH
few,TRBJ1-4,TRBV2,-,18,ASSTPVSVVRSDPLEKLF
few,TRBJ1-5,TRBV2,-,13,ASSRSSGSNQPQH
medium-sized,TRBJ2-7,TRBV27,TRBD1,12,ASSFGDRVYEQY
-,TRBJ2-7,TRBV27,-,12,ASSWGGRGYEQY
once,TRBJ2-1,TRBV4-1,-,14,ASSHYQGGFLSEQF
-,TRBJ1-1,TRBV16,-,13,ASSQFAGLVAEAF
-,TRBJ1-2,TRBV29-1,-,10,SAVGDGNGYT
few,TRBJ1-5,TRBV19,-,14,ASTGSSFYSNQPQH
-,TRBJ1-1,TRBV18,TRBD1,13,ASSSRGQGETEAF
-,TRBJ2-7,TRBV29-1,-,13,SGGGWQGGSYEQY
-,TRBJ2-7,TRBV7-2,TRBD1,11,ASTRTGAYEQY
-,TRBJ1-3,TRBV6-5,TRBD1,13,ASRLGQSSGNTIY
-,TRBJ2-5,TRBV4-1,-,12,ASSPGGLEETQY
-,TRBJ1-3,TRBV5-1,TRBD1,13,ASSQTTGGGSTIY
-,TRBJ2-2,TRBV7-2,-,11,ASSFHSLGELF
few,TRBJ1-5,TRBV4-1,-,13,ASSPRVGSNQPQH
-,TRBJ2-7,TRBV4-1,TRBD2,16,ASSQDHSSGGFAYEQY
-,TRBJ2-7,TRBV7-6,-,11,ASSLANGYEQY
few,TRBJ2-3,TRBV2,TRBD2,12,ASRTSGVTDTQY
-,TRBJ2-6,TRBV5-4,-,13,ASSSKLSGANVLT
-,TRBJ1-1,TRBV18,-,14,ASSPSLGRSNTEAF
-,TRBJ2-3,TRBV5-1,-,13,ASSPSGTSTDTQY
-,TRBJ1-2,TRBV6-1,-,11,ASSDRRDYGYT
-,TRBJ2-3,TRBV10-2,-,12,ASSEFSGTDTQY
-,TRBJ2-7,TRBV7-2,TRBD2,12,ASSLTSGAYEQY
-,TRBJ1-1,TRBV5-6,-,11,ASSFGSNTEAF
-,TRBJ2-7,TRBV2,TRBD1,9,ASTPGGKQY
-,TRBJ2-7,TRBV20-1,-,9,SASQSVEQY
-,TRBJ1-1,TRBV19,TRBD1,12,ASSIAGGWTEAF
-,TRBJ1-2,TRBV27,-,11,ASSFQGNYGYT
-,TRBJ2-7,TRBV2,-,11,ASTRGEGLEQY
-,TRBJ2-7,TRBV11-3,-,9,ASSTTGEQY
-,TRBJ2-2,TRBV19,-,12,ASSVASASGELF
-,TRBJ2-1,TRBV15,-,10,ATSRIIDEQF
-,TRBJ2-7,TRBV27,-,8,ASSRTEQY